What follows is one TCR beta chain and its context. This sample was included in a study of blood T cell repertoires in COVID-19. As processed by the authors: Amplifying reference gene primers gave estimates of nucleated cell counts. Assay used: immunoSEQ multiplex PCR; TCRdb lists only in-frame clones, some missing. V and J calls and clone size are given by that table; D and trimming were obtained from the DNA. Of over 250,000 clones listed, about 89% were seen once; the top ten hold around 2%. Trimming at V came to 5 bases and at J to 4 bases, leaving 3 bases not matched to a gene. There are 14 residues in the CDR3. Per germline, CDR1 LNHDA and CDR2 SQIVND (reference sequence).

The source material was peripheral blood. The origin of this receptor is a man aged 50 to 59 with acute or convalescent COVID-19. The chain links TRBV19 to TRBJ2-7; 12 positions match TRBD1. CDR3 nucleotide sequence: TGTGCCAGTAGTGGGGGACAGGGGGCTTACGAGCAGTACTTC. It encodes CASSGGQGAYEQYF.